These T cell receptor beta chains were read from a single sample in a study of shared clonotypes between healthy human individuals. Method: immunoSEQ multiplex PCR; TCRdb's copy keeps in-frame clones and lacks some. The data hold some 1.4 million clones, with 96% observed a single time. Sample: naive CD4+ T cells sorted from blood. The receptors stem from a man aged 25-40 years in good health. CDR3s include the opening cysteine and the closing phenylalanine or tryptophan. A D gene is named only where the DNA matches it firmly. Rows give clone size only sometimes, using once, few, many, or a class for an expanded clone.

clone size: NA
J gene: TRBJ2-7
V gene: TRBV9
D gene: TRBD2
CDR3 DNA: TGTGCCAGCAGCGTAGCGGCTAGCGGGAGCTTCGAACAGTACTTC
CDR3 protein: CASSVAASGSFEQYF

clone size: NA
J gene: TRBJ2-3
V gene: TRBV15
D gene: TRBD2
CDR3 DNA: TGTGCCACCAGCACGGCTAGCGGGAGTTATACGCAGTATTTT
CDR3 protein: CATSTASGSYTQYF

clone size: once
J gene: TRBJ2-7
V gene: TRBV15
D gene: TRBD2
CDR3 DNA: TGTGCCACCAGCAGGAGGGGAGGGTACCTCAACGAGCAGTACTTC
CDR3 protein: CATSRRGGYLNEQYF

clone size: NA
J gene: TRBJ2-7
V gene: TRBV2
D gene: NA
CDR3 DNA: TGTGCCAGCAGTGAAAGGGGGGGCCTCGAGCAGTACTTC
CDR3 protein: CASSERGGLEQYF

clone size: NA
J gene: TRBJ2-1
V gene: TRBV5-1
D gene: TRBD1
CDR3 DNA: TGCGCCAGCAGCTTCTTTGGGACAGGGGATGGGGAGCAGTTCTTC
CDR3 protein: CASSFFGTGDGEQFF

clone size: NA
J gene: TRBJ2-7
V gene: TRBV5-4
D gene: TRBD2
CDR3 DNA: TGTGCCAGCAGCCTGGAGGGTGGAGCGGGGTCCTACGAGCAGTACTTC
CDR3 protein: CASSLEGGAGSYEQYF

clone size: NA
J gene: TRBJ2-7
V gene: TRBV7-2
D gene: NA
CDR3 DNA: TGTGCCAGCAGCAATTTAGGAGGGTATGAGTACTTC
CDR3 protein: CASSNLGGYEYF

clone size: once
J gene: TRBJ2-7
V gene: TRBV19
D gene: TRBD1
CDR3 DNA: TGTGCCAGTAGCTCGGGACAGGGTGTACACGAGCAGTACTTC
CDR3 protein: CASSSGQGVHEQYF

clone size: NA
J gene: TRBJ1-2
V gene: TRBV7-9
D gene: NA
CDR3 DNA: TGTGCCAGCAGCACAGTTCTCTATGGCTACACCTTC
CDR3 protein: CASSTVLYGYTF

clone size: NA
J gene: TRBJ2-1
V gene: TRBV9
D gene: NA
CDR3 DNA: TGTGCCAGCAGCGTCAGTAGCTCCTACAATGAGCAGTTCTTC
CDR3 protein: CASSVSSSYNEQFF

clone size: NA
J gene: TRBJ2-1
V gene: TRBV6-1
D gene: NA
CDR3 DNA: TGTGCCAGCAGTCGGACCGTAACACACAACAATGAGCAGTTCTTC
CDR3 protein: CASSRTVTHNNEQFF

clone size: NA
J gene: TRBJ2-7
V gene: TRBV30
D gene: TRBD2
CDR3 DNA: TGTGCCTGGAGGGAGGGACGACTAGCGGCCCTCTACGAGCAGTACTTC
CDR3 protein: CAWREGRLAALYEQYF

clone size: once
J gene: TRBJ2-5
V gene: TRBV5-4
D gene: NA
CDR3 DNA: TGTGCCAGCAGCTCCGGACAGTCGGCCCAAGAGACCCAGTACTTC
CDR3 protein: CASSSGQSAQETQYF

clone size: once
J gene: TRBJ2-6
V gene: TRBV5-6
D gene: NA
CDR3 DNA: TGTGCCAGCAGGGCGTGGGGCGGGACCACTGGGGCCAACGTCCTGACTTTC
CDR3 protein: CASRAWGGTTGANVLTF

clone size: NA
J gene: TRBJ2-5
V gene: TRBV5-1
D gene: TRBD2
CDR3 DNA: TGCGCCAGCAGCTCCTCAACGGGGGGGGAGACCCAGTACTTC
CDR3 protein: CASSSSTGGETQYF

clone size: NA
J gene: TRBJ2-7
V gene: TRBV7-2
D gene: TRBD2
CDR3 DNA: TGTGCCAGCAGCTCCGGGACTAGCTACGAGCAGTACTTC
CDR3 protein: CASSSGTSYEQYF

clone size: NA
J gene: TRBJ1-4
V gene: TRBV11-2
D gene: NA
CDR3 DNA: TGTGCCAGCAGCCACCCAGTAGTCGATGAAAAACTGTTTTTT
CDR3 protein: CASSHPVVDEKLFF

clone size: NA
J gene: TRBJ1-2
V gene: TRBV30
D gene: NA
CDR3 DNA: TGTGCCTATAGTTCTGGGGGGTATGGCTACACCTTC
CDR3 protein: CAYSSGGYGYTF

clone size: NA
J gene: TRBJ1-2
V gene: TRBV28
D gene: NA
CDR3 DNA: TGTGCCAGCCGGGACCTGAGCTACTATGGCTACACCTTC
CDR3 protein: CASRDLSYYGYTF

clone size: once
J gene: TRBJ2-7
V gene: TRBV10-3
D gene: TRBD1
CDR3 DNA: TGTGCCATCAGTGAGAGGAAGCTACGGGACAGGGGTATTATGGGGATCTACGAGCAGTACTTC
CDR3 protein: CAISERKLRDRGIMGIYEQYF

clone size: NA
J gene: TRBJ1-1
V gene: TRBV10-1
D gene: TRBD1
CDR3 DNA: TGCGCCAGCAGTGAGACTAGACAGGGGGGCACGAACACTGAAGCTTTCTTT
CDR3 protein: CASSETRQGGTNTEAFF

clone size: NA
J gene: TRBJ1-1
V gene: TRBV18
D gene: NA
CDR3 DNA: TGTGCCAGCTCACCACCGGGTAGGGGGAACACTGAAGCTTTCTTT
CDR3 protein: CASSPPGRGNTEAFF

clone size: NA
J gene: TRBJ2-1
V gene: TRBV5-1
D gene: NA
CDR3 DNA: TGCGCCAGCAGCGTAGACAATGAGCAGTTCTTC
CDR3 protein: CASSVDNEQFF

clone size: NA
J gene: TRBJ2-7
V gene: TRBV4-2
D gene: TRBD2
CDR3 DNA: TGTGCCAGCAGCCAAGATACCAGCGGGAGCTCCTACGAGCAGTACTTC
CDR3 protein: CASSQDTSGSSYEQYF

clone size: NA
J gene: TRBJ2-1
V gene: TRBV5-6
D gene: NA
CDR3 DNA: TGTGCCAGCAGCGGCGGGGGCGCTTTGGGTAATGAGCAGTTCTTC
CDR3 protein: CASSGGGALGNEQFF

clone size: NA
J gene: TRBJ2-2
V gene: TRBV7-3
D gene: NA
CDR3 DNA: TGTGCCAGCAGCTCCCAGGCAGGGATCAGCACCGGGGAGCTGTTTTTT
CDR3 protein: CASSSQAGISTGELFF

clone size: NA
J gene: TRBJ2-7
V gene: TRBV11-2
D gene: NA
CDR3 DNA: TGTGCCAGCAGCTTACTTAGGACCCCTAAGGAGCAGTACTTC
CDR3 protein: CASSLLRTPKEQYF